A single T cell receptor (beta chain) is shown here with its context. This entry belongs to a study of blood T cell repertoires in COVID-19. This CDR3 contains 13 residues. Germline lookup yields CDR1 KGHSH and CDR2 LQKENI. V shed 4 bases, J shed 9 bases, and the junction held 4 bases outside the gene matches. Clones were sequenced by immunoSEQ multiplex PCR, and TCRdb holds only the in-frame ones, with some missing. The top ten clones hold 25% to 30% of a sample with about 120,000 clones, around 87% of them seen once. The receptor comes from a woman between 65 and 79 years old with acute or convalescent COVID-19. The chain uses TRBV18 and TRBJ1-3; 9 bases are a match to TRBD1. Sequencing was done on a sample of peripheral blood. DNA for the CDR3: TGTGCCAGCTCACAACAGGGGGCACGCACCATATATTTT. It codes for CASSQQGARTIYF.